Reported below is one T cell receptor (beta chain). The protocol was immunoSEQ multiplex PCR, while the TCRdb copy is restricted to in-frame clones and leaves out a portion. The data hold about 220,000 clones, with roughly 80% observed a single time. These data come from a study of blood T cell repertoires in COVID-19. Study background: Collection of acute and convalescent COVID-19 samples took place in the United States, Italy and Spain.

A PCR-confirmed or clinician-diagnosed COVID-19 case had contacted exposed participants within 2 weeks of entry. Per germline, CDR1 LNHDA and CDR2 SQIVND (reference sequence). This CDR3 contains 13 residues. Trimming cost V 6 bases and J 0 bases, with 9 bases left between them. The clonotype originates from a woman aged 40-49 years who had been exposed to COVID-19. The J gene is TRBJ2-7, the V gene TRBV19, with a weak D call TRBD2 (5 bases). Sequencing was performed on PBMCs or T cells enriched from blood (not recorded which). Here the CDR3 DNA reads TGTGCCAGTAGCGGGGTCCTCTCCTACGAGCAGTACTTC. Translating it yields CASSGVLSYEQYF. Together with reference TRBV19 and TRBJ2-7, the CDR3 gives the full variable domain: DGGITQSPKYLFRKEGQNVTLSCEQNLNHDAMYWYRQDPGQGLRLIYYSQIVNDFQKGDIAEGYSVSREKKESFPLTVTSAQKNPTAFYLCASSGVLSYEQYFGPGTRLTVT.